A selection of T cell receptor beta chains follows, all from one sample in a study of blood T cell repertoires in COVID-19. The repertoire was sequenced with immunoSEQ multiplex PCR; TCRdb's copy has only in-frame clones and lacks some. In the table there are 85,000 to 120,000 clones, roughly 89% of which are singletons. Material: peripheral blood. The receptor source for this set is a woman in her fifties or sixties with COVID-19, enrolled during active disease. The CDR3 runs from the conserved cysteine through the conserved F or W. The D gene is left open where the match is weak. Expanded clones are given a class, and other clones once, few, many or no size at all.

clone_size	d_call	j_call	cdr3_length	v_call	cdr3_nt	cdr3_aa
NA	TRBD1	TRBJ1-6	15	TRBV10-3	TGTGCCATCAGTGAATTAACAGGGGTAAATTCACCCCTCCACTTT	CAISELTGVNSPLHF
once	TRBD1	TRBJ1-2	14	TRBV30	TGTGCCTGGAGTCGGGACAGGCGGAACTATGGCTACACCTTC	CAWSRDRRNYGYTF
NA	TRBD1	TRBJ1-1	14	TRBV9	TGTGCCAGCAGCATAATACAGGGGACCACTGAAGCTTTCTTT	CASSIIQGTTEAFF
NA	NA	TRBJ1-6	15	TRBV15	TGTGCCACCAGCAGAGATGGGAGTAGGAATTCACCCCTCCACTTT	CATSRDGSRNSPLHF
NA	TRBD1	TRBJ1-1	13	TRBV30	TGTGCCTGGGGGGTCGACAGGGGCACTGAAGCTTTCTTT	CAWGVDRGTEAFF
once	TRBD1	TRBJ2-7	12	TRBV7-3	TGTGCCAGCAGCAGGACAGGGGACGAGCAGTACTTC	CASSRTGDEQYF
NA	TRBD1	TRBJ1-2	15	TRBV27	TGTGCCAGCAGTTCAACTCGACGGACAGGGGGCGGCTACACCTTC	CASSSTRRTGGGYTF
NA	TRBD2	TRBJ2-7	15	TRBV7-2	TGTGCCAGCAGCTTACGTCCGACTAGCGGGTACGAGCAGTACTTC	CASSLRPTSGYEQYF
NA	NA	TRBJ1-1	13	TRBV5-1	TGCGCCAGTCAAAGACAGGATAACACTGAAGCTTTCTTT	CASQRQDNTEAFF
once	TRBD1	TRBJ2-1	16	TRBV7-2	TGTGCCAGCAGCTCCCTTTACCGGGACAGGGACGATGAGCAGTTCTTC	CASSSLYRDRDDEQFF
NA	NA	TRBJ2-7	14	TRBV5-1	TGCGCCAGCAGCTTTGAGGACATAGCCTACGAGCAGTACTTC	CASSFEDIAYEQYF
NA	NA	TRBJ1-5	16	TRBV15	TGTGCCACCAGCAGAGGCACCCGGGGAAGCAATCAGCCCCAGCATTTT	CATSRGTRGSNQPQHF
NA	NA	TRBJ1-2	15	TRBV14	TGTGCCAGCAGCCAAGACGGGGAGGCAGAACATGGCTACACCTTC	CASSQDGEAEHGYTF